Shown below are 25 T cell receptor beta chains from a single sample sequenced in a study of follicular helper T cells after annual influenza vaccination. Sequencing was performed with immunoSEQ multiplex PCR; in TCRdb, only in-frame clones are kept and a portion is missing. Found here are about 16,000 clones, roughly 80% of them singletons; the top ten hold approximately 1.3%. The time point was: 2014-2015 season, 7 days after vaccination. The sequencing used CXCR5+ CD38- circulating T follicular helper cells from blood, collected 7 days after influenza vaccination. The subset here: circulating Tfh, non-naive CD4+CXCR5+PD-1+ (ICOS+CD38+ or ICOS-CD38-). These receptors all stem from an adult who received the influenza vaccine.

The rearrangement links TRBV18 to TRBJ2-2, with TRBD1 matching 8 bases. The CDR3 sequence is 14 residues long. Germline CDR1 KGHSH, CDR2 LQKENI. The J segment lost 1 base and the V segment lost 6 bases, leaving 1 base of the junction unmatched. In DNA form, the CDR3 reads TGTGCCAGCTCCGGGACAGGGAACACCGGGGAGCTGTTTTTT. Translating gives CASSGTGNTGELFF.

This clone was observed a few times. The chain is built from TRBV18 and TRBJ2-2; 8 bases map to TRBD1. The CDR3 covers 15 residues. V lost 3 bases to trimming and J lost 7 bases; unmatched junction nucleotides: 7. Germline V gives CDR1 KGHSH, CDR2 LQKENI. CDR3: CASSPWTGQSGELFF. DNA of the CDR3: TGTGCCAGCTCACCGTGGACAGGGCAGAGCGGGGAGCTGTTTTTT.

The V call is TRBV19, the J call TRBJ2-3, with 11 bases lining up with TRBD2. There are 15 residues in the CDR3. Germline V gene data show CDR1 as LNHDA and CDR2 as SQIVND (reference sequence). Trimming removed 7 bases from V and 3 bases from J; junction bases left unmatched: 6. The CDR3 region is CASTSSGRSTDTQYF. DNA for the CDR3: TGTGCCAGTACCTCTAGCGGGAGGTCGACAGATACGCAGTATTTT.

The J gene is TRBJ2-7, the V gene TRBV7-8, with a tentative D call TRBD2 (6 bases). Trimming shortened V by 10 bases and J by 2 bases, and 24 bases separated the two germline ends. The CDR3 contains 16 residues. The germline V gene encodes CDR1 SGHVS and CDR2 FQNEAQ. This CDR3 is CATTRAQAGGPYEQYF. DNA for the CDR3: TGTGCCACTACAAGAGCCCAGGCCGGGGGACCCTACGAGCAGTACTTC.

Written as DNA, the CDR3 is TGTGCCAGCCTCCTCGGGGATCCTCTAAGCTCCTACAATGAGCAGTTCTTC. This sequence encodes CASLLGDPLSSYNEQFF. The chain has TRBV2 and TRBJ2-1, with a tentative D call TRBD2 (5 bases). The CDR3 covers 17 residues. V gave up 8 bases and J gave up 0 bases, with 20 bases separating them. CDR1 is SNHLY and CDR2 is FYNNEI in the germline V gene. The whole variable domain, filled in from reference TRBV2 and TRBJ2-1, reads EPEVTQTPSHQVTQMGQEVILRCVPISNHLYFYWYRQILGQKVEFLVSFYNNEISEKSEIFDDQFSVERPDGSNFTLKIRSTKLEDSAMYFCASLLGDPLSSYNEQFFGPGTRLTVL.

The chain has TRBV27 and TRBJ2-2; 7 positions match TRBD1. Trimming cost V 7 bases and J 0 bases; bases outside gene matches: 8. The germline CDR1 and CDR2 sequences are MNHEY and SMNVEV (reference sequence). CDR3 length: 16 residues. CDR3 sequence reads: CASKGRGTANTGELFF. In DNA, the CDR3 is TGTGCCAGCAAGGGGCGAGGGACAGCGAACACCGGGGAGCTGTTTTTT.

The V call is TRBV6-5, the J call TRBJ1-4, with D tentatively TRBD1 (5 bases). This CDR3 spans 14 amino acids. The V and J ends lost 7 bases and 3 bases respectively, with 12 bases between them. Germline V CDR1 and CDR2: MNHEY, SVGAGI. CDR3 in DNA: TGTGCCAGCAATTCAGGGCTACCTAATGAAAAACTGTTTTTT. Its protein product is CASNSGLPNEKLFF.

The CDR3 loop reads CASSAGTHDGYTF. For the CDR3, the DNA is TGTGCCAGCAGCGCGGGGACGCACGATGGCTACACCTTC. The chain has TRBV21-1 and TRBJ1-2. TRBV21-1 corresponds to a pseudogene. CDR3 length: 13 amino acids.

This chain links TRBV27 with TRBJ2-3; no reliable D call. Germline V gene lookup returns CDR1 MNHEY and CDR2 SMNVEV (reference sequence). The length of the CDR3 is 14 residues. V lost 7 bases, J lost 0 bases, and 11 bases lay in between. CDR3 protein: CASTQLSSTDTQYF. DNA for the CDR3: TGTGCCAGCACCCAACTCTCTAGCACAGATACGCAGTATTTT.

The chain is built from TRBV4-1 and TRBJ1-1; D possibly corresponds to TRBD1 (6 bases). This CDR3 spans 14 amino acids. CDR1 is MGHRA, CDR2 YSYEKL, per germline. The V end was cut by 4 bases, the J end by 4 bases, with 13 bases between. Here the CDR3 reads CASSRPDRPTEAFF. CDR3 coding DNA: TGCGCCAGCAGCCGACCCGACAGGCCCACTGAAGCTTTCTTT.

This chain joins TRBV6-1 and TRBJ1-5; TRBD1 matches 8 bases. The CDR3 extends over 14 amino acids. Trimming took 4 bases from V and 2 from J; bases not matched to a gene: 1. Germline assignment: CDR1 MNHNS and CDR2 SASEGT. CDR3 protein: CASSVTGGNQPQHF. As DNA, the CDR3 is TGTGCCAGCAGTGTGACAGGGGGCAATCAGCCCCAGCATTTT.

The rearrangement uses TRBV5-1 and TRBJ2-5; the D is unclear. Germline-derived CDR1 and CDR2 are SGHRS and YFSETQ. This CDR3 is built from 16 residues. V was pared by 3 bases and J by 1 base, with 16 bases between. The DNA of the CDR3 is TGCGCCAGCAGCTCCAGAGCGCAGACTCTCCAAGAGACCCAGTACTTC. It is translated as CASSSRAQTLQETQYF.

The chain combines TRBV6-1 with TRBJ2-7; TRBD1 matches 9 bases. The germline CDR1 and CDR2 sequences are MNHNS and SASEGT. Trimming cost V 7 bases and J 3 bases; bases outside gene matches: 10. This CDR3 has 15 amino acids. CDR3 sequence: CASKQGAPQFYEQYF. For the CDR3, the DNA is TGTGCCAGCAAACAGGGGGCGCCTCAATTCTACGAGCAGTACTTC.

This clone was seen a handful of times. V gene TRBV10-3 combines with J gene TRBJ2-2; D call uncertain. Trimming cost V 4 bases and J 5 bases, with 5 bases left between them. From germline, CDR1 is ENHRY and CDR2 SYGVKD. The CDR3 contains 12 residues. The CDR3 loop is CAISVRTGELFF. CDR3 sequence (DNA): TGTGCCATCAGTGTGCGAACCGGGGAGCTGTTTTTT.

The chain employs TRBV7-6 and TRBJ2-7; 7 positions match TRBD2. The CDR3 totals 16 residues. V shed 5 bases, J shed 2 bases, and the junction held 12 bases outside the gene matches. The germline CDR1 and CDR2 sequences are SGHVS and FNYEAQ. CDR3 protein: CASSPLGTGGTYEQYF. CDR3 coding DNA: TGTGCCAGCAGCCCCCTCGGGACGGGAGGAACCTACGAGCAGTACTTC. Drawing the rest from reference TRBV7-6 and TRBJ2-7, the complete variable domain is GAGVSQSPRYKVTKRGQDVALRCDPISGHVSLYWYRQALGQGPEFLTYFNYEAQQDKSGLPNDRFSAERPEGSISTLTIQRTEQRDSAMYRCASSPLGTGGTYEQYFGPGTRLTVT.

This chain uses TRBV6-1 with TRBJ2-5; the D gene is possibly TRBD1 (6 bases). This CDR3 has 14 residues. V was cut by 6 bases and J by 3 bases, with 14 bases left in between. The germline gives CDR1 MNHNS, CDR2 SASEGT. The CDR3 spells CASSPDWTEETQYF. DNA of the CDR3: TGTGCCAGCAGCCCCGATTGGACAGAAGAGACCCAGTACTTC.

The genes are TRBV5-5 and TRBJ1-4; D ambiguous. The CDR3 sequence is 12 residues long. Trimming removed 0 bases at V and 6 bases at J, with 3 bases between. Germline values: CDR1 SGHKS, CDR2 YYEKEE (reference sequence). The CDR3 nucleotides read TGTGCCAGCAGCTTGGCCTATGAAAAACTGTTTTTT. Its translation is CASSLAYEKLFF.

The J gene is TRBJ2-5, the V gene TRBV7-9; a weak D match, TRBD1 (7 bases). Germline CDR1 is SEHNR and CDR2 is FQNEAQ (reference sequence). This CDR3 spans 14 amino acids. The V gene lost 2 bases and the J gene lost 4 bases, with 11 bases spanning the gap. The CDR3 loop is CASSLYRGGETQYF. CDR3 bases: TGTGCCAGCAGCTTATACAGGGGAGGAGAGACCCAGTACTTC.

This clone has only a few counts. This chain connects TRBV7-2 to TRBJ2-7, with TRBD2 identical over 11 bases. The CDR3 runs to 15 residues. Germline assignment: CDR1 SGHTA and CDR2 FQGNSA. After removal of 5 bases from V and 3 bases from J, the junction contained 6 bases not matched to a gene. The CDR3 DNA reads as TGTGCCAGCAGCAGTTCTAGCGGGAGGAACTACGAGCAGTACTTC. This codes for CASSSSSGRNYEQYF.

The rearrangement uses TRBV6-5 and TRBJ1-2; TRBD1 agrees at 7 bases. Germline V gene lookup returns CDR1 MNHEY and CDR2 SVGAGI. With V trimmed by 7 bases and J by 4 bases, 12 bases remained unmatched. The CDR3 contains 15 residues. The CDR3 DNA sequence: TGTGCCAGCAACACATTACAGGGGAGGTTCTATGGCTACACCTTC. Protein sequence: CASNTLQGRFYGYTF.

V and J are TRBV7-2 and TRBJ2-1; 7 bases are a match to TRBD1. V lost 3 bases, J lost 7 bases, and 3 bases stayed unmatched. CDR1 is SGHTA, CDR2 FQGNSA, per germline. CDR3 length: 13 amino acids. CDR3 residues: CASSFDRANEQFF. CDR3 nucleotides: TGTGCCAGCAGCTTTGACAGGGCGAATGAGCAGTTCTTC.

This clone was detected once. V is TRBV5-4 and J is TRBJ2-5; 8 positions agree with TRBD2. Losses at the gene ends were 6 bases for V and 3 bases for J; bases not matched to a gene: 7. Germline CDR1 is SGHNT and CDR2 is YYREEE (reference sequence). This CDR3 is built from 14 residues. As DNA, the CDR3 is TGTGCCAGCACCCGGGGGGGGGCAGAAGAGACCCAGTACTTC. Translating gives CASTRGGAEETQYF.

The chain carries TRBV6-4 and TRBJ1-6; D is uncertain. The length of the CDR3 is 13 residues. CDR1 is MRHNA, CDR2 SNTAGT, per germline. Trimming removed 8 bases from V and 0 bases from J, with 5 bases in between. The CDR3 region has the DNA TGTGCCAGCGCGTACTCCTATAATTCACCCCTCCACTTT. It specifies CASAYSYNSPLHF.

This clone ranks as medium-sized. The same CDR3 arises from other DNA sequences in this sample as well. The J gene is TRBJ1-3, the V gene TRBV6-6; 8 nucleotides agree with TRBD1. The CDR3 consists of 14 residues. Germline-derived CDR1 and CDR2 are MNHNY and SVGAGI (reference sequence). J lost 3 bases, V lost 2 bases, and 0 bases had no gene match. The CDR3 DNA sequence: TGTGCCAGCAGTTACGGACAGGGTGGAAACACCATATATTTT. The encoded protein is CASSYGQGGNTIYF.

The table lists this clone with a count of one. This sequence joins TRBV18 and TRBJ1-5; tentative D call: TRBD1 (5 bases). This CDR3 comprises 14 residues. The germline CDR1 and CDR2 sequences are KGHSH and LQKENI. V gave up 2 bases and J gave up 7 bases, with 12 bases separating them. This CDR3 is CASSPGTGGQPQHF. CDR3 DNA: TGTGCCAGCTCACCAGGGACGGGGGGACAGCCCCAGCATTTT.